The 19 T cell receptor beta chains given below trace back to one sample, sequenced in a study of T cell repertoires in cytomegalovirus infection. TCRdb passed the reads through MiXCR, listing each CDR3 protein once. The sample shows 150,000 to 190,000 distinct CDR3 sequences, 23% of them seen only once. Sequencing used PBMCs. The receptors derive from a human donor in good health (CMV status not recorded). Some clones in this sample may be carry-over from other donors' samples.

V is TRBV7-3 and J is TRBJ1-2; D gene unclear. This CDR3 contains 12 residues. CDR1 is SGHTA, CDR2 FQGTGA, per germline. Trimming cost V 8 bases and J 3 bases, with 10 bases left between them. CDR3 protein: CASSPEDYGYTF. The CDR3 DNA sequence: TGTGCCAGCTCCCCCGAAGACTATGGCTACACCTTC.

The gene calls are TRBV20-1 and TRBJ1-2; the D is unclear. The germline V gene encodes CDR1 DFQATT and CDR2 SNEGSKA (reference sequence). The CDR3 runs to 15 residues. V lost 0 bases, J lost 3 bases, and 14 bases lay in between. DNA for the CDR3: TGCAGTGCTAGAGAAGTTGGTCAGGAAGACTATGGCTACACCTTC. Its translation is CSAREVGQEDYGYTF.

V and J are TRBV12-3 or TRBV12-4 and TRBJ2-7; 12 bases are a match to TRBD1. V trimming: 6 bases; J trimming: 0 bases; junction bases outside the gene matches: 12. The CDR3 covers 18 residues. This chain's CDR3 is CASSPSGTGGFRSYEQYF. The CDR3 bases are TGTGCCAGCAGCCCCTCCGGGACAGGGGGCTTTCGCTCCTACGAGCAGTACTTC.

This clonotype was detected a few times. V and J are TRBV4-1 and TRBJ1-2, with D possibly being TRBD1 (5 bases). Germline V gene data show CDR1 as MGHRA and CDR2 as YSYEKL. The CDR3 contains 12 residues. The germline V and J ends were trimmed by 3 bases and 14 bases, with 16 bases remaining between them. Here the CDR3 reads CASSQAGSMITF. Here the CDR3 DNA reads TGCGCCAGCAGCCAGGCAGGGTCGATGATAACCTTC.

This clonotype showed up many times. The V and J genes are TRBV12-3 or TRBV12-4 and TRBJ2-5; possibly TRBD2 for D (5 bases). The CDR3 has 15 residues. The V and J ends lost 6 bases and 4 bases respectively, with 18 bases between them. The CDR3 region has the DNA TGTGCCAGCAGGCCAGCCGGGGTTCTTGTAGAGACCCAGTACTTC. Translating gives CASRPAGVLVETQYF.

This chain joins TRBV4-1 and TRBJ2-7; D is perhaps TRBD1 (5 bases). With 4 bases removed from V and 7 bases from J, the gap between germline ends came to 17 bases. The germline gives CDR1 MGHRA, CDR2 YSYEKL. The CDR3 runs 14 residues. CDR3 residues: CASSPGGRVEEQYF. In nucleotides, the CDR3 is TGCGCCAGCAGCCCAGGCGGCAGGGTAGAAGAGCAGTACTTC.

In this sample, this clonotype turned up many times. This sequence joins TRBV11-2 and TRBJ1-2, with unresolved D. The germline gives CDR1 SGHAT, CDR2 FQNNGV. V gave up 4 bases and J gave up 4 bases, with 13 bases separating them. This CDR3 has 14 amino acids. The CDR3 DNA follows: TGTGCCAGCAGCTCCGGACCTCGGGGCTATGGCTACACCTTC. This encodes CASSSGPRGYGYTF. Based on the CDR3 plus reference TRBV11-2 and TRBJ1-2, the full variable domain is EAGVAQSPRYKIIEKRQSVAFWCNPISGHATLYWYQQILGQGPKLLIQFQNNGVVDDSQLPKDRFSAERLKGVDSTLKIQPAKLEDSAVYLCASSSGPRGYGYTFGSGTRLTVV.

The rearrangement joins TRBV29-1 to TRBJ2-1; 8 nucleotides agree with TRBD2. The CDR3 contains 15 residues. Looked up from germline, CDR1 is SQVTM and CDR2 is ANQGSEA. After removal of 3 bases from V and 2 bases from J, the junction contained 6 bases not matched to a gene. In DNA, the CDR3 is TGCAGCGTTGAGGGGAAAGCGGGAGCCTACAATGAGCAGTTCTTC. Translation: CSVEGKAGAYNEQFF.

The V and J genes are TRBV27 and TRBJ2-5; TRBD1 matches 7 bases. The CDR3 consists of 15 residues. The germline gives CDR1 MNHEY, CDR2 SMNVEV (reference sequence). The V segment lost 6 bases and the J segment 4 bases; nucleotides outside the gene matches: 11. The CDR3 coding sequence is TGTGCCAGCAGAGCGCTGACAGGGAGCGCAGAGACCCAGTACTTC. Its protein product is CASRALTGSAETQYF.

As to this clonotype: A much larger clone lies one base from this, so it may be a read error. CDR3 bases: TGTGCCAGCAGCCCGACCGAATCCTACGATCAGTACTTC. Translating gives CASSPTESYDQYF. V gene TRBV7-2 combines with J gene TRBJ2-7, with D unresolved. Germline values: CDR1 SGHTA, CDR2 FQGNSA. The CDR3 spans 13 residues.

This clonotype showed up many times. The CDR3 is CASSLDRLAGVKTQYF. Here the CDR3 DNA reads TGTGCCAGCAGCTTAGATAGGCTAGCGGGAGTCAAGACCCAGTACTTC. V gene TRBV7-9 combines with J gene TRBJ2-5; 10 nucleotides agree with TRBD2. V gave up 1 base and J gave up 6 bases; unmatched junction bases: 8. This CDR3 has 16 amino acids. CDR1 and CDR2 from the germline V gene are SEHNR and FQNEAQ (reference sequence).

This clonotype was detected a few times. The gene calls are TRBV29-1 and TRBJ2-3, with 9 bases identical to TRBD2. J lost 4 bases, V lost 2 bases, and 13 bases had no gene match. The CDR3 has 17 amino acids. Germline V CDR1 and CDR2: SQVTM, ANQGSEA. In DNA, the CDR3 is TGCAGCGTTGAAAAAGCCCTTAGCGGGAGAACTGCAGATACGCAGTATTTT. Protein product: CSVEKALSGRTADTQYF.

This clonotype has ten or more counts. The CDR3 protein is CASSVSGSSYNEQFF. Written as DNA, the CDR3 is TGTGCCAGCAGCGTCAGCGGGAGCTCCTACAATGAGCAGTTCTTC. The chain carries TRBV12-3 or TRBV12-4 and TRBJ2-1; 8 bases align to TRBD2. Trimming cost V 6 bases and J 0 bases; bases outside gene matches: 4. This CDR3 spans 15 amino acids.

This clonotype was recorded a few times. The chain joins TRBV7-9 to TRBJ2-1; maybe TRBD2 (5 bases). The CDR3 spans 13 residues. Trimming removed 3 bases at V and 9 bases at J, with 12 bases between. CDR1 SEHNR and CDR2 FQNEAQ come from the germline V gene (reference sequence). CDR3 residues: CASSLIGESEQFF. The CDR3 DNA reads TGTGCCAGCAGCTTGATTGGGGAGAGTGAGCAGTTCTTC.

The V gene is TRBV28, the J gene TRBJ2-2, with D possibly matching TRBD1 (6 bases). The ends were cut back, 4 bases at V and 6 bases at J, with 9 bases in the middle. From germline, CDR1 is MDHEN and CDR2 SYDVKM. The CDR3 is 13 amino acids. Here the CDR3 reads CASSSYRAGELFF. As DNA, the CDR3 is TGTGCCAGCAGTTCATACAGGGCCGGGGAGCTGTTTTTT.

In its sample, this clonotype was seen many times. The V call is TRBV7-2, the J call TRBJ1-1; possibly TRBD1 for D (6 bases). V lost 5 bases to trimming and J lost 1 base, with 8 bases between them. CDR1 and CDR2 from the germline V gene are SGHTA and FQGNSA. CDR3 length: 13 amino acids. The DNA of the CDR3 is TGTGCCAGCAGCCCGGGACAGAACACTGAAGCTTTCTTT. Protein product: CASSPGQNTEAFF. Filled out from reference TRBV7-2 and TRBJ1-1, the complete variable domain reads GAGVSQSPSNKVTEKGKDVELRCDPISGHTALYWYRQSLGQGLEFLIYFQGNSAPDKSGLPSDRFSAERTGGSVSTLTIQRTQQEDSAVYLCASSPGQNTEAFFGQGTRLTVV.

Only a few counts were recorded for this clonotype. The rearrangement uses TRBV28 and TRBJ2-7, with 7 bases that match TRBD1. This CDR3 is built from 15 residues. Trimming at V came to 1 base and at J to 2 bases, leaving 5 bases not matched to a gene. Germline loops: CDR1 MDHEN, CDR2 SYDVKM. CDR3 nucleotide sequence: TGTGCCAGCAGTTTATCCCTGACAGGGACCTACGAGCAGTACTTC. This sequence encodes CASSLSLTGTYEQYF.

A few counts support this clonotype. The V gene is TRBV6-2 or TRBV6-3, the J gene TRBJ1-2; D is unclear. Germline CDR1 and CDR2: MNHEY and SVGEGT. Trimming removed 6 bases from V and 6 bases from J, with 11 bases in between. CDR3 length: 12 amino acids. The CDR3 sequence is CASSQGRNGYTF. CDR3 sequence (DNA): TGTGCCAGCAGCCAAGGGCGAAATGGCTACACCTTC.

This CDR3 reads CSVGLGETQYF. CDR3 DNA sequence: TGCAGCGTTGGATTGGGGGAGACCCAGTACTTC. The chain employs TRBV29-1 and TRBJ2-5, with no clear D. Germline V gene data show CDR1 as SQVTM and CDR2 as ANQGSEA. The CDR3 loop spans 11 amino acids. V lost 4 bases and J 5 bases, leaving 8 bases between the germline ends. The variable domain in full, completed from reference TRBV29-1 and TRBJ2-5, reads SAVISQKPSRDICQRGTSLTIQCQVDSQVTMMFWYRQQPGQSLTLIATANQGSEATYESGFVIDKFPISRPNLTFSTLTVSNMSPEDSSIYLCSVGLGETQYFGPGTRLLVL.